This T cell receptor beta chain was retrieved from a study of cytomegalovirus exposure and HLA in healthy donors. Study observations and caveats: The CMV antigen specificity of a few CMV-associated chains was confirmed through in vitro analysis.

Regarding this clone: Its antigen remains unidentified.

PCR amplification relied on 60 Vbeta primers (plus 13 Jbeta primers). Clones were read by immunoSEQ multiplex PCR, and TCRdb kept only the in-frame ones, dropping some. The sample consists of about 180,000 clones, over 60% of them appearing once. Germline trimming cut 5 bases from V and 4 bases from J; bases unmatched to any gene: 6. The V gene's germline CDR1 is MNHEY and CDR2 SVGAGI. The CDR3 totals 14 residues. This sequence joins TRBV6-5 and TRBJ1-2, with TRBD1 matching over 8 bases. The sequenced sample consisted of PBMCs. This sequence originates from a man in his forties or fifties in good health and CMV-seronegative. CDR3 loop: CASSRTGLTYGYTF. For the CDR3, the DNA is TGTGCCAGCAGTCGGACAGGGCTTACCTATGGCTACACCTTC.